One sample yielded the 30 T cell receptor beta chains listed below, sequenced in a study of cytomegalovirus exposure and HLA in healthy donors. The PCR made use of 60 Vbeta and 13 Jbeta primers. Using immunoSEQ multiplex PCR, the repertoire was profiled, and TCRdb retains in-frame clones only, with some absent. In the table there are 200,000 to 250,000 clones, 80% to 85% of which are singletons. The source material was PBMCs. The source of these receptors is an older woman in good health and CMV-seropositive.

This clone was seen only a few times. The sample has other DNA sequences that encode this CDR3 too. The rearrangement joins TRBV6-1 to TRBJ1-1, with D possibly being TRBD1 (6 bases). The germline gives CDR1 MNHNS, CDR2 SASEGT. V lost 9 bases and J 1 base, leaving 9 bases between the germline ends. This CDR3 contains 12 residues. CDR3 nucleotide sequence: TGTGCCAGTTTACAGGGGAACACTGAAGCTTTCTTT. This encodes CASLQGNTEAFF.

This clone appeared once. V usage is TRBV28 and J usage is TRBJ1-2; possible D gene TRBD1, 5 bases. With 2 bases removed from V and 5 bases from J, the gap between germline ends came to 6 bases. Germline V gives CDR1 MDHEN, CDR2 SYDVKM. This CDR3 region has 12 residues. The CDR3 bases are TGTGCCAGCAGTTTAAAGGGGTATGGCTACACCTTC. This encodes CASSLKGYGYTF.

The chain recombines TRBV11-1 with TRBJ2-3; 10 nucleotides align to TRBD2. The junction had 6 bases not matched to a gene; V was cut back by 5 bases and J by 1 base. Germline V gene data show CDR1 as SGHAT and CDR2 as FQDESV (reference sequence). The CDR3 contains 16 residues. The CDR3 region has the DNA TGTGCCAGCAGCCCACGGACTAGCGGAGGCACAGATACGCAGTATTTT. This codes for CASSPRTSGGTDTQYF.

This clone was seen once. The chain is built from TRBV10-3 and TRBJ2-1; 10 bases fit TRBD2. The germline V gene has CDR1 ENHRY and CDR2 SYGVKD. This CDR3 contains 15 residues. V was pared by 2 bases and J by 7 bases, with 5 bases of the junction left unmatched. DNA of the CDR3: TGTGCCATCAGTGAGCTAGCGGGAGTATTTAATGAGCAGTTCTTC. It yields the protein CAISELAGVFNEQFF.

This sequence joins TRBV6-5 and TRBJ2-1; 7 bases line up with TRBD2. Germline V gene data show CDR1 as MNHEY and CDR2 as SVGAGI. The CDR3 runs to 15 residues. V shed 5 bases and J 1 base; nucleotides not matched to a gene: 5. CDR3 residues: CASSQSGVSYNEQFF. The CDR3, as DNA: TGTGCCAGCAGTCAAAGCGGGGTTTCCTACAATGAGCAGTTCTTC.

The CDR3 nucleotides are TGTGCCAGCAGCTTAAGCGCAGATACGCAGTATTTT. This codes for CASSLSADTQYF. The chain links TRBV7-3 to TRBJ2-3; D is undetermined. V lost 1 base to trimming and J lost 4 bases, with 3 bases between them. CDR1 and CDR2 (germline): SGHTA, FQGTGA. The CDR3 has 12 residues. Drawing the rest from reference TRBV7-3 and TRBJ2-3, the complete variable domain is GAGVSQTPSNKVTEKGKYVELRCDPISGHTALYWYRQSLGQGPEFLIYFQGTGAADDSGLPNDRFFAVRPEGSVSTLKIQRTERGDSAVYLCASSLSADTQYFGPGTRLTVL.

The chain joins TRBV7-9 to TRBJ2-7; D unresolved. This CDR3 region has 11 residues. Germline values: CDR1 SEHNR, CDR2 FQNEAQ (reference sequence). V was pared by 5 bases and J by 5 bases, with 7 bases between. CDR3 in DNA: TGTGCCAGCAGCCCTCTCGACGAGCAGTACTTC. As protein: CASSPLDEQYF.

This chain uses TRBV28 with TRBJ2-3, with TRBD2 matching over 14 bases. Germline-derived CDR1 and CDR2 are MDHEN and SYDVKM. CDR3 length: 15 amino acids. Trimming at V came to 4 bases and at J to 4 bases, leaving 1 base not matched to a gene. CDR3 amino acids: CASSSTSGRADTQYF. The CDR3 DNA follows: TGTGCCAGCAGTTCGACTAGCGGGAGGGCAGATACGCAGTATTTT.

Points on this clone: Additional DNA sequences in this sample encode the identical CDR3. V and J are TRBV14 and TRBJ2-5; 7 positions match TRBD1. Germline-derived CDR1 and CDR2 are SGHDN and FVKESK. The length of the CDR3 is 14 residues. J gave up 4 bases and V 4 bases, and 6 bases lay outside the gene matches. CDR3 coding DNA: TGTGCCAGCAGCCCCCGGACAGGCAGAGAGACCCAGTACTTC. It yields the protein CASSPRTGRETQYF.

The genes are TRBV28 and TRBJ2-7, with D possibly being TRBD1 (5 bases). The V gene lost 4 bases and the J gene lost 4 bases, with 11 bases spanning the gap. CDR1 is MDHEN, CDR2 SYDVKM, per germline. There are 13 residues in the CDR3. The CDR3 region has the DNA TGTGCCAGCAGTTCAGGCGACAGATACGAGCAGTACTTC. Protein: CASSSGDRYEQYF.

V gene TRBV28 combines with J gene TRBJ1-1, with 9 nucleotides matching TRBD1. The CDR3 has 19 residues. Germline-derived CDR1 and CDR2 are MDHEN and SYDVKM. With V trimmed by 4 bases and J by 1 base, 16 bases remained unmatched. The CDR3 region has the DNA TGTGCCAGCAGTTCCCAATATCTAGGGAGGACAGGGGCGAACACTGAAGCTTTCTTT. This encodes CASSSQYLGRTGANTEAFF.

A single count supports this clone. V is TRBV28 and J is TRBJ2-1; D unresolved. Germline V lookup: CDR1 MDHEN, CDR2 SYDVKM. This CDR3 spans 14 amino acids. The ends were cut back, 3 bases at V and 5 bases at J, with 11 bases in the middle. CDR3 region: CASSFGVSHNEQFF. The CDR3 coding sequence is TGTGCCAGCAGTTTCGGTGTGTCCCACAATGAGCAGTTCTTC. Supplemented by reference TRBV28 and TRBJ2-1, the full variable domain reads DVKVTQSSRYLVKRTGEKVFLECVQDMDHENMFWYRQDPGLGLRLIYFSYDVKMKEKGDIPEGYSVSREKKERFSLILESASTNQTSMYLCASSFGVSHNEQFFGPGTRLTVL.

This chain links TRBV11-3 with TRBJ1-1; D is uncertain. Germline lookup yields CDR1 SGHNT and CDR2 YENEEA. The CDR3 is 13 amino acids. V lost 5 bases, J lost 1 base, and 8 bases lay in between. CDR3 DNA: TGTGCCAGCAGCGCTTACAAGAACACTGAAGCTTTCTTT. It is translated as CASSAYKNTEAFF.

The chain combines TRBV5-4 with TRBJ2-1; maybe TRBD2 (6 bases). Germline assignment: CDR1 SGHNT and CDR2 YYREEE (reference sequence). The CDR3 runs to 17 residues. V lost 0 bases and J lost 0, with 13 bases in between. This CDR3 reads CASSLAAGGPSYNEQFF. In DNA, the CDR3 is TGTGCCAGCAGCTTGGCAGCGGGTGGTCCCTCCTACAATGAGCAGTTCTTC. The full variable domain, in which reference TRBV5-4 and TRBJ2-1 provide the parts outside the CDR3, is ETGVTQSPTHLIKTRGQQVTLRCSSQSGHNTVSWYQQALGQGPQFIFQYYREEENGRGNFPPRFSGLQFPNYSSELNVNALELDDSALYLCASSLAAGGPSYNEQFFGPGTRLTVL.

This clone was observed a few times. J is TRBJ1-2 and V is TRBV30, with 8 bases matching TRBD1. V shed 0 bases, J shed 4 bases, and the junction held 1 base outside the gene matches. CDR1 and CDR2 from the germline V gene are GTSNPN and SVGIG (reference sequence). This CDR3 is 13 amino acids long. The CDR3 loop reads CAWSVQGGYGYTF. DNA for the CDR3: TGTGCCTGGAGTGTACAGGGGGGCTATGGCTACACCTTC.

This clone turned up a few times. CDR3: CASSQPPGKGGLRDTEAFF. The CDR3 DNA follows: TGCGCCAGCAGCCAACCCCCGGGAAAGGGAGGCTTAAGGGACACTGAAGCTTTCTTT. This sequence joins TRBV4-1 and TRBJ1-1; D gene unclear. Germline loops: CDR1 MGHRA, CDR2 YSYEKL. V dropped 2 bases and J dropped 3 bases, with 25 bases sitting between them. This CDR3 is 19 amino acids long.

The chain employs TRBV30 and TRBJ1-5; D is perhaps TRBD1 (6 bases). This CDR3 spans 13 amino acids. Trimming removed 4 bases from V and 8 bases from J, with 15 bases in between. Germline CDR1 and CDR2: GTSNPN and SVGIG (reference sequence). CDR3 coding DNA: TGTGCCTGGACCGGACAGTCTGCGGAGCCCCAGCATTTT. Protein product: CAWTGQSAEPQHF.

V and J are TRBV4-1 and TRBJ2-5, with D maybe TRBD2 (5 bases). From germline, CDR1 is MGHRA and CDR2 YSYEKL. V lost 0 bases and J 3 bases, leaving 14 bases between the germline ends. The CDR3 covers 16 residues. CDR3 bases: TGCGCCAGCAGCCAAGACATCTCCCAGACTAAAGAGACCCAGTACTTC. As protein: CASSQDISQTKETQYF.

This clone has just a few counts. The chain joins TRBV2 to TRBJ2-5; 11 positions match TRBD2. This CDR3 comprises 14 residues. Germline loops: CDR1 SNHLY, CDR2 FYNNEI. The trim removed 4 bases at V and 4 bases at J, leaving 2 bases unmatched. CDR3 sequence (DNA): TGTGCCAGCAGTGGACTAGCGGGAACAGAGACCCAGTACTTC. The encoded protein is CASSGLAGTETQYF.

The chain carries TRBV7-2 and TRBJ2-7; TRBD1 matches at 8 bases. Trimming at V came to 2 bases and at J to 7 bases, leaving 10 bases not matched to a gene. Germline CDR1 SGHTA, CDR2 FQGNSA. CDR3 length: 15 amino acids. The CDR3: CASSLPGRGRWEQYF. The DNA for the CDR3 is TGTGCCAGCAGCTTACCAGGCAGGGGGCGGTGGGAGCAGTACTTC.

V usage is TRBV6-7 and J usage is TRBJ2-7; 10 bases fit TRBD1. TRBV6-7 is annotated as an ORF whose role is uncertain. J gave up 0 bases and V 6 bases, and 14 bases lay outside the gene matches. The CDR3 contains 18 residues. CDR3 sequence (DNA): TGTGCCAGCAGGAAGGGACAGGGGTTAAACCTATCCTCCTACGAGCAGTACTTC. Its protein is CASRKGQGLNLSSYEQYF.

J is TRBJ1-4 and V is TRBV6-5, with 9 positions matching TRBD1. The germline CDR1 and CDR2 sequences are MNHEY and SVGAGI. Trimming at V came to 5 bases and at J to 8 bases, leaving 6 bases not matched to a gene. This CDR3 comprises 14 residues. The CDR3 sequence is CASSEPGQGEKLFF. The CDR3 region has the DNA TGTGCCAGCAGTGAACCGGGACAGGGAGAAAAACTGTTTTTT.

A few counts support this clone. CDR3 in DNA: TGTGCAAGTCGCTTAGTGAACAGGGCCAAAGGTGAAGCTTTCTTT. It is translated as CASRLVNRAKGEAFF. The chain employs TRBV12-2 and TRBJ1-1; the DNA was not compared with TRBD1, the D call given in the table. TRBV12-2 is a pseudogene. The CDR3 sequence is 15 residues long.

V usage is TRBV5-6 and J usage is TRBJ1-1; D unclear. The CDR3 has 14 residues. Germline loops: CDR1 SGHDT, CDR2 YYEEEE. V dropped 2 bases and J dropped 4 bases, with 12 bases sitting between them. The CDR3 region is CASSFPDWSTEAFF. For the CDR3, the DNA is TGTGCCAGCAGCTTCCCTGATTGGAGCACTGAAGCTTTCTTT.

The V call is TRBV27, the J call TRBJ2-2, with a tentative D call TRBD2 (6 bases). The V gene lost 3 bases and the J gene lost 7 bases, with 9 bases spanning the gap. The CDR3 sequence is 13 residues long. Germline V gene data show CDR1 as MNHEY and CDR2 as SMNVEV (reference sequence). The CDR3 coding sequence is TGTGCCAGCAGTTTTGGGGGAGGCGGGGAGCTGTTTTTT. This encodes CASSFGGGGELFF.

Concerning this clone: An end of the junction does not agree with germline; a read error may underlie this. This rearrangement joins TRBV18 to TRBJ2-3; 10 bases match TRBD2. Germline CDR1 reads KGHSH; CDR2 reads LQKENI. The CDR3 totals 15 residues. The CDR3 nucleotides read TGTGCCAGCTCTCCACCGGGACTAGCGAAAGATACGCAGTATTTT. Its protein product is CASSPPGLAKDTQYF.

The CDR3 nucleotides read TGTGCCAGCAGTTGGGGGACAGGTATAGACTATGGCTACACCTTC. This sequence encodes CASSWGTGIDYGYTF. The J gene is TRBJ1-2, the V gene TRBV28; TRBD1 aligns across 8 bases. Losses at the gene ends were 4 bases for V and 3 bases for J; bases not matched to a gene: 7. CDR1 is MDHEN and CDR2 is SYDVKM in the germline V gene. The CDR3 spans 15 residues.

This chain joins TRBV29-1 and TRBJ2-1; 8 bases agree with TRBD2. J lost 5 bases, V lost 4 bases, and 7 bases had no gene match. CDR3 length: 14 residues. In germline, CDR1 is SQVTM, CDR2 ANQGSEA. The CDR3 loop is CSVGSGRLNNEQFF. CDR3 nucleotides: TGCAGCGTTGGCAGCGGGAGATTGAACAATGAGCAGTTCTTC.

This clone has just one count. V and J are TRBV5-6 and TRBJ2-3; TRBD2 aligns across 7 bases. The CDR3 is made up of 17 amino acids. V shed 2 bases, J shed 4 bases, and the junction held 13 bases outside the gene matches. Germline V gives CDR1 SGHDT, CDR2 YYEEEE. The CDR3 DNA sequence: TGTGCCAGCAGCTTCTACCCCAGCGGGGCCCGCCCAGATACGCAGTATTTT. Its translation is CASSFYPSGARPDTQYF.

This clone is a singleton in its sample. The V and J genes are TRBV7-6 and TRBJ2-7; a weak D match, TRBD1 (5 bases). Germline CDR1 reads SGHVS; CDR2 reads FNYEAQ. This CDR3 has 15 residues. Trimming stripped 2 bases from V and 2 bases from J, with 13 bases between. The CDR3 DNA is TGTGCCAGCAGCTTACGTGTGGGGCCGCCCTACGAGCAGTACTTC. It specifies CASSLRVGPPYEQYF.